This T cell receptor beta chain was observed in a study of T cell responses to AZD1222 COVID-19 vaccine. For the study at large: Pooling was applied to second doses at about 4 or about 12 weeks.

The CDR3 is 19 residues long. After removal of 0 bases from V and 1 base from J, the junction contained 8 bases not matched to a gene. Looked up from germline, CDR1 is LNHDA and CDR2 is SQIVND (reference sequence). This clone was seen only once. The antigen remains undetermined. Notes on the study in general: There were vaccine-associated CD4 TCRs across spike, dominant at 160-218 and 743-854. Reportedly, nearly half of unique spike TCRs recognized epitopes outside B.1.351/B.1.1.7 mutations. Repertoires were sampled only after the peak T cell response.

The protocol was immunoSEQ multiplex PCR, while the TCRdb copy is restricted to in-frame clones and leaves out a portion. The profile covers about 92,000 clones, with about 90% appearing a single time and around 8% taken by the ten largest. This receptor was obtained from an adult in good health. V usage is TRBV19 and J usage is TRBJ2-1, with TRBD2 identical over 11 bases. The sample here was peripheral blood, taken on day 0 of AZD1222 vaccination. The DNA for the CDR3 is TGTGCCAGTAGTATAGAGGAACTAGCGGGGGTGGCGTCCTACAATGAGCAGTTCTTC. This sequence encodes CASSIEELAGVASYNEQFF.